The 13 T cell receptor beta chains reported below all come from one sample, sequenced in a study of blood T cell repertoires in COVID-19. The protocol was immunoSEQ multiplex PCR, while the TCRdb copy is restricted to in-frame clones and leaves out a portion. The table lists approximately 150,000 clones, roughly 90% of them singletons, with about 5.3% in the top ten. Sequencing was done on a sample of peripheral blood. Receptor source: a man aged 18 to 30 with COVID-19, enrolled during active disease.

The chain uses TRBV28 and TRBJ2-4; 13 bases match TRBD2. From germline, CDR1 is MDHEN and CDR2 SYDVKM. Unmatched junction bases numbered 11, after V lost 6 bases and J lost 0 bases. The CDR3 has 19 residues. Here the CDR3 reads CASSLLAGGPSLAKNIQYF. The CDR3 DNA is TGTGCCAGCAGCTTACTAGCGGGAGGGCCGTCCCTAGCCAAAAACATTCAGTACTTC.

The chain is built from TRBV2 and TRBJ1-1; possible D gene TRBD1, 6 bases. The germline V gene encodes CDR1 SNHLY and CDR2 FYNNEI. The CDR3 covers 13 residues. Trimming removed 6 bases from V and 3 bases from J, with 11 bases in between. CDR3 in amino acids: CASRSEGDTEAFF. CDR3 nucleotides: TGTGCCAGCAGGAGCGAGGGGGACACTGAAGCTTTCTTT.

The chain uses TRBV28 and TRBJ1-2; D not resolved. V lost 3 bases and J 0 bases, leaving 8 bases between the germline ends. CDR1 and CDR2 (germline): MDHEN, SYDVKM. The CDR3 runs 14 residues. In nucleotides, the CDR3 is TGTGCCAGCAGTTTTTATCAGGCTAACTATGGCTACACCTTC. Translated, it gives CASSFYQANYGYTF.

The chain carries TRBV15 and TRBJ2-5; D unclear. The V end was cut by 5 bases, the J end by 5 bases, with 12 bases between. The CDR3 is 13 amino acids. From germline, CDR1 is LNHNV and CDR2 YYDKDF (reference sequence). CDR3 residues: CATSSEFTETQYF. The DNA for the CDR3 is TGTGCCACCAGCTCCGAGTTTACTGAGACCCAGTACTTC. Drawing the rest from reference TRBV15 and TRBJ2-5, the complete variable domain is DAMVIQNPRYQVTQFGKPVTLSCSQTLNHNVMYWYQQKSSQAPKLLFHYYDKDFNNEADTPDNFQSRRPNTSFCFLDIRSPGLGDTAMYLCATSSEFTETQYFGPGTRLLVL.

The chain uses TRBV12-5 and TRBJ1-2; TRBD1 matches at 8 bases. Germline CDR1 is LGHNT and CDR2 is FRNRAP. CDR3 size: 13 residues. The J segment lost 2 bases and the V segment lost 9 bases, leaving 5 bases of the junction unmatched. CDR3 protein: CASGQGANYGYTF. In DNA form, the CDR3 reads TGTGCTAGCGGACAGGGAGCAAACTATGGCTACACCTTC.

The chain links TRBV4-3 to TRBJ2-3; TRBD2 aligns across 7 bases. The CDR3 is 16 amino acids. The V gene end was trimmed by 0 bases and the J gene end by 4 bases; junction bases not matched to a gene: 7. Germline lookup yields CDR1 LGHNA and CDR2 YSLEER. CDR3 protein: CASSQETSGTADTQYF. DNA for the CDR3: TGCGCCAGCAGCCAAGAGACGAGCGGGACGGCAGATACGCAGTATTTT.

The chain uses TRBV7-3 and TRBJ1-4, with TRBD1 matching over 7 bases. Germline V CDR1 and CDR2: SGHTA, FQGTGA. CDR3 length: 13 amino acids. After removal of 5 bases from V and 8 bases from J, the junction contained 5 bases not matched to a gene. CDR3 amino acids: CASSLGGGEKLFF. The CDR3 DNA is TGTGCCAGCAGCCTAGGGGGCGGGGAAAAACTGTTTTTT. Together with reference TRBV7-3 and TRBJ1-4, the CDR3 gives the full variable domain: GAGVSQTPSNKVTEKGKYVELRCDPISGHTALYWYRQSLGQGPEFLIYFQGTGAADDSGLPNDRFFAVRPEGSVSTLKIQRTERGDSAVYLCASSLGGGEKLFFGSGTQLSVL.

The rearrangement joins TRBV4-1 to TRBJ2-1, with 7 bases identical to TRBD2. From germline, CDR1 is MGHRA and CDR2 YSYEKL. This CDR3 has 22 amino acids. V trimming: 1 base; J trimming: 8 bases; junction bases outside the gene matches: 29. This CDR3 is CASSQGPLGRGGPRATHDEQFF. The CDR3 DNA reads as TGCGCCAGCAGCCAAGGGCCACTGGGGAGGGGAGGGCCCCGAGCAACACACGATGAGCAGTTCTTC.

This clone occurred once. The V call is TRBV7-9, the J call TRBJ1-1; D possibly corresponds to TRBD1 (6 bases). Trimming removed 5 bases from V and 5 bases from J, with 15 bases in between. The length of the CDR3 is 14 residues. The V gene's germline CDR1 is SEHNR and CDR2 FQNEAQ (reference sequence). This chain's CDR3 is CASSLKDSQTEAFF. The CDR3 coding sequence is TGTGCCAGCAGCCTAAAGGACAGCCAAACTGAAGCTTTCTTT.

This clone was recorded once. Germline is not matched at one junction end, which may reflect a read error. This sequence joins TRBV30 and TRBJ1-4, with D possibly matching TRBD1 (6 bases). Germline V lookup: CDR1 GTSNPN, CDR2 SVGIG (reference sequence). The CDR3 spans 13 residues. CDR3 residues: CAWNRGFNEKLLF. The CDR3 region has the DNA TGTGCCTGGAATAGGGGGTTTAATGAAAAACTGCTTTTT.

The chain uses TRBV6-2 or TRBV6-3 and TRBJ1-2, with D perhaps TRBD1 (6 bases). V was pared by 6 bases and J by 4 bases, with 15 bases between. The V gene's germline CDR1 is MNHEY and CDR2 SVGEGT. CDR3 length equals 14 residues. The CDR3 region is CASSRDTSFYGYTF. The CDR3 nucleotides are TGTGCCAGCAGCCGGGACACCAGTTTCTATGGCTACACCTTC.

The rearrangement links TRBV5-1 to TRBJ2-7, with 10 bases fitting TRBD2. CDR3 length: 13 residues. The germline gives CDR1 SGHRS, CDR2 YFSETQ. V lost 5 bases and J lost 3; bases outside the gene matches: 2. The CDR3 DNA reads TGCGCCAGCAGATCTAGCGGGAGCTACGAGCAGTACTTC. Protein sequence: CASRSSGSYEQYF.

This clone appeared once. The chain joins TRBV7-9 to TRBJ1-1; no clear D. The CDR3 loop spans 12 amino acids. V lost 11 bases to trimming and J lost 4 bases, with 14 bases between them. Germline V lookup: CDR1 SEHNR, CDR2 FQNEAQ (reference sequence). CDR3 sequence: CAGDRGSTEAFF. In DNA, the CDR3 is TGTGCCGGCGATAGAGGCAGCACTGAAGCTTTCTTT.